A single sample gave rise to the 27 T cell receptor beta chains below, sequenced in a study of CD4 and CD8 cells across lung adenocarcinoma regions. In TCRdb, the PCR reads were re-called with MiXCR into one record per CDR3 protein. The top ten clones hold around 50% of a sample with some 23,000 distinct CDR3 sequences, approximately 51% of them seen once. Sequences were obtained from CD8+ T cells from the center of a lung tumor. Receptors were obtained from a male donor with lung adenocarcinoma. The CD4 and CD8 labels of this study may be unreliable.

In this sample, this clonotype turned up a few times. V gene TRBV7-8 combines with J gene TRBJ1-2, with D maybe TRBD1 (6 bases). This CDR3 contains 15 residues. Trimming left V 5 bases short and J 0 bases short, with 13 bases between. Germline values: CDR1 SGHVS, CDR2 FQNEAQ. Here the CDR3 DNA reads TGTGCCAGCAGCCCACGGACAGCCTCTAACTATGGCTACACCTTC. Encoded protein: CASSPRTASNYGYTF.

This chain uses TRBV4-1 with TRBJ2-3; D uncertain. The germline V gene has CDR1 MGHRA and CDR2 YSYEKL. The CDR3 has 14 residues. V was clipped by 1 base and J by 2 bases, with 7 bases between them. For the CDR3, the DNA is TGCGCCAGCAGCCAAGTAGGTTCCACAGATACGCAGTATTTT. Protein product: CASSQVGSTDTQYF.

Turning to this clonotype: The junction does not match germline at one end; this may be a read error. This chain joins TRBV7-2 and TRBJ2-5, with 11 bases lining up with TRBD2. The V gene's germline CDR1 is SGHTA and CDR2 FQGNSA. The CDR3 spans 13 residues. The CDR3 region is CASSLSQTSGSIF. The CDR3 bases are TGTGCCAGCAGCTTATCCCAAACTAGCGGGAGTATCTTC.

The chain combines TRBV5-5 with TRBJ2-3; D is possibly TRBD2 (6 bases). The CDR3 is made up of 17 amino acids. V gave up 3 bases and J gave up 2 bases, with 19 bases separating them. Germline V gene sequence: CDR1 SGHKS, CDR2 YYEKEE (reference sequence). The CDR3 nucleotides are TGTGCCAGCAGCTGGGGGGTGGGGACGAGTTCCACAGATACGCAGTATTTT. Its translation: CASSWGVGTSSTDTQYF.

The gene calls are TRBV6-1 and TRBJ1-5; D is ambiguous. CDR3 length equals 13 residues. Germline CDR1 is MNHNS and CDR2 is SASEGT. The V end was cut by 5 bases, the J end by 5 bases, with 10 bases between. The CDR3 is CASSRRSDQPQHF. The DNA of the CDR3 is TGTGCCAGCAGTCGACGGAGCGATCAGCCCCAGCATTTT.

As to this clonotype: The junction shows a germline mismatch at one end, possibly a read error. The chain has TRBV6-1 and TRBJ2-5, with 8 bases identical to TRBD1. CDR3 size: 15 residues. In germline, CDR1 is MNHNS, CDR2 SASEGT. Here the CDR3 reads CARGPGGWDQETQYF. As DNA, the CDR3 is TGTGCCAGGGGTCCAGGGGGCTGGGACCAAGAGACGCAGTATTTC.

A few counts support this clonotype. The genes are TRBV7-2 and TRBJ2-1; TRBD2 matches 9 bases. The CDR3 length is 15 residues. V lost 4 bases and J lost 4; bases outside the gene matches: 5. Germline CDR1 and CDR2: SGHTA and FQGNSA. The CDR3 loop is CASSSLAGQYNEQFF. CDR3 DNA: TGTGCCAGCAGCTCCCTAGCGGGACAATACAATGAGCAGTTCTTC.

This chain links TRBV6-1 with TRBJ2-5; 7 bases are shared with TRBD2. The J call may be faulty, since TRBJ2-7 better matches the DNA end. The CDR3 extends over 16 amino acids. The germline V gene has CDR1 MNHNS and CDR2 SASEGT. The DNA for the CDR3 is TGTGCCAGCAGTGAAGCGTGGGGGGGAACCGTTGCCGAGCAGTACTTC. This codes for CASSEAWGGTVAEQYF.

Judged by abundance, this clonotype is large. The chain has TRBV6-1 and TRBJ2-1; possibly TRBD2 for D (6 bases). Germline V lookup: CDR1 MNHNS, CDR2 SASEGT. The CDR3 is 17 residues long. Trimming stripped 3 bases from V and 2 bases from J, with 17 bases between. CDR3 sequence (DNA): TGTGCCAGCAGTGATTACCGCGGGATTACCACCTACAATGAGCAGTTCTTC. This gives the protein CASSDYRGITTYNEQFF.

A word on this clonotype: The junction and the germline gene differ at one end; a read error may be behind it. This rearrangement joins TRBV7-2 to TRBJ2-1; TRBD2 might be the D (7 bases). There are 17 residues in the CDR3. The germline V gene encodes CDR1 SGHTA and CDR2 FQGNSA. The CDR3 nucleotides are TGTGCCAGCAGCTTGGGGAAGGGGGGGGGAGACCGAGAGACCCAGTATTTC. This codes for CASSLGKGGGDRETQYF. The full variable domain, completed using reference TRBV7-2 and TRBJ2-1, is GAGVSQSPSNKVTEKGKDVELRCDPISGHTALYWYRQSLGQGLEFLIYFQGNSAPDKSGLPSDRFSAERTGGSVSTLTIQRTQQEDSAVYLCASSLGKGGGDRETQYFGPGTRLTVL.

Notes on this clonotype: The junction shows a germline mismatch at one end, possibly a read error. V usage is TRBV4-1 and J usage is TRBJ2-5; 9 positions match TRBD2. Germline V CDR1 and CDR2: MGHRA, YSYEKL. CDR3 length: 16 residues. In DNA form, the CDR3 reads TGCGCCAGCAGCCAAGATAATAGCGGGGGCAAAGATACCCAGTATTTC. Translation: CASSQDNSGGKDTQYF.

A remark on this clonotype: Mismatch with germline at one junction end may stem from a read error. The chain combines TRBV6-1 with TRBJ2-4, with TRBD2 matching 7 bases. Looked up from germline, CDR1 is MNHNS and CDR2 is SASEGT. The CDR3 extends over 14 amino acids. The CDR3 spells CASSGVSGKVTQYF. For the CDR3, the DNA is TGTGCGAGCAGCGGGGTGAGTGGGAAAGTCACCCAGTACTTC.

This chain links TRBV6-1 with TRBJ1-4, with TRBD1 identical over 7 bases. The ends lost 5 bases at V and 10 bases at J; junction bases unmatched: 10. Germline loops: CDR1 MNHNS, CDR2 SASEGT. CDR3 length equals 14 residues. The CDR3 reads CASSRDRDGLKLFF. The CDR3 DNA reads as TGTGCCAGCAGTCGTGACAGGGACGGACTAAAACTGTTTTTT.

Comments on this clonotype: Possible read error: a much larger clone is one base away. V usage is TRBV6-1 and J usage is TRBJ2-1; tentatively, D is TRBD1 or TRBD2 (5 bases each). The CDR3 sequence is 12 residues long. The germline V gene encodes CDR1 MNHNS and CDR2 SASEGT. The ends were cut back, 6 bases at V and 10 bases at J, with 13 bases in the middle. This CDR3 reads CASSTGAREQFF. As DNA, the CDR3 is TGTGCCAGCAGCACCGGGGCACGGGAGCAGTTCTTC.

The chain has TRBV27 and TRBJ2-3, with D maybe TRBD2 (5 bases). V was clipped by 3 bases and J by 2 bases, with 9 bases between them. Germline CDR1 and CDR2: MNHEY and SMNVEV (reference sequence). The CDR3 consists of 14 residues. CDR3 sequence reads: CASSLGGFTDTQYF. CDR3 DNA sequence: TGTGCCAGCAGTTTGGGCGGGTTCACAGATACGCAGTATTTT.

This chain connects TRBV11-2 to TRBJ1-2; the D gene is possibly TRBD1 (6 bases). V was trimmed by 2 bases and J by 4 bases, leaving 14 bases between them. Looked up from germline, CDR1 is SGHAT and CDR2 is FQNNGV. CDR3 length equals 15 residues. The CDR3 DNA is TGTGCCAGCAGCTTATTACAGGGATTAAGCTATGGCTACACCTTC. Amino acids: CASSLLQGLSYGYTF.

A word on this clonotype: One end of the junction fails to match germline, which may point to a read error. The chain couples TRBV27 to TRBJ2-3, with D possibly called TRBD1 or TRBD2 (7 bases each). Germline V CDR1 and CDR2: MNHEY, SMNVEV (reference sequence). This CDR3 has 20 amino acids. This CDR3 is CASSPRRTGAGACGTDTQYF. The CDR3 bases are TGTGCCAGCAGTCCCCGCCGGACTGGCGCGGGGGCGTGTGGGACAGACACGCAGTATTTC.

The chain couples TRBV25-1 to TRBJ2-2, with D perhaps assigned TRBD1 or TRBD2 (5 bases each). Germline V CDR1 and CDR2: MGHDK, SYGVNS. Trimming cost V 1 base and J 16 bases, with 28 bases left between them. The CDR3 is made up of 17 amino acids. In DNA, the CDR3 is TGTGCCAGCAGTGAATCAGGCGGACTTGCTAACACAGGTACGCAGTTTTTT. It specifies CASSESGGLANTGTQFF.

This sequence joins TRBV6-5 and TRBJ1-1, with 8 bases aligning to TRBD1. This CDR3 region has 15 residues. Unmatched junction bases numbered 5, after V lost 2 bases and J lost 3 bases. Germline V CDR1 and CDR2: MNHEY, SVGAGI. The CDR3 DNA reads as TGTGCCAGCAGTTACGTGACAGGGGCCGACACTGAAGCTTTCTTT. Its protein is CASSYVTGADTEAFF.

This clonotype was seen repeatedly, ten times or more. The V and J genes are TRBV7-2 and TRBJ2-3; D remains ambiguous. Germline V gene data show CDR1 as SGHTA and CDR2 as FQGNSA. Trimming took off 0 bases at V and 2 bases at J, with 9 bases between the two ends. The CDR3 runs 15 residues. Written as DNA, the CDR3 is TGTGCCAGCAGCTTAGCCCCCGGCACCACAGATACGCAGTATTTT. Residues: CASSLAPGTTDTQYF. Together with reference TRBV7-2 and TRBJ2-3, the CDR3 gives the full variable domain: GAGVSQSPSNKVTEKGKDVELRCDPISGHTALYWYRQSLGQGLEFLIYFQGNSAPDKSGLPSDRFSAERTGGSVSTLTIQRTQQEDSAVYLCASSLAPGTTDTQYFGPGTRLTVL.

This clonotype was counted between two and nine times. J is TRBJ2-4 and V is TRBV20-1; 7 nucleotides align to TRBD2. CDR3 size: 12 residues. In germline, CDR1 is DFQATT, CDR2 SNEGSKA (reference sequence). J gave up 2 bases and V 7 bases, and 2 bases lay outside the gene matches. In nucleotides, the CDR3 is TGCAGTGGCGGGAGTACCAAAAACATTCAGTACTTC. Amino acids: CSGGSTKNIQYF.

Points on this clonotype: The junction shows a germline mismatch at one end, possibly a read error. The V gene is TRBV6-1, the J gene TRBJ2-3; no firm D call. The CDR3 covers 14 residues. The germline V gene encodes CDR1 MNHNS and CDR2 SASEGT. The CDR3 spells CASSEQPGPDTQYF. The DNA for the CDR3 is TGTGCGAGCAGTGAACAGCCAGGCCCAGATACGCAGTATTTT.

Many counts were recorded for this clonotype. The chain combines TRBV10-3 with TRBJ2-3; 8 bases agree with TRBD2. Germline V lookup: CDR1 ENHRY, CDR2 SYGVKD. The CDR3 is 17 residues long. Trimming at V came to 3 bases and at J to 4 bases, leaving 12 bases not matched to a gene. The CDR3 nucleotides are TGTGCCATCAGTGATCCCCCCGGGAGGGTTAATGCAGATACGCAGTATTTT. Translation: CAISDPPGRVNADTQYF.

The V gene is TRBV3-1, the J gene TRBJ2-3, with D possibly being TRBD1 (5 bases). V shed 0 bases and J shed 3 bases, with 10 bases lying between them. Germline assignment: CDR1 LGHDT and CDR2 YNNKEL (reference sequence). The CDR3 length is 15 residues. The CDR3 spells CASSQDSGSTDTQYF. The CDR3 bases are TGTGCCAGCAGCCAAGATTCAGGGTCAACAGATACGCAGTATTTT.

The V and J genes are TRBV6-1 and TRBJ2-5; possibly TRBD1 for D (6 bases). The length of the CDR3 is 14 residues. Germline V lookup: CDR1 MNHNS, CDR2 SASEGT. In DNA form, the CDR3 reads TGTGCGGGCAGTGGGGGCCGTGACCAAGAGACCCAGTACTTC. Protein sequence: CAGSGGRDQETQYF.

Points on this clonotype: Germline is not matched at one junction end, which may reflect a read error. The rearrangement links TRBV7-2 to TRBJ2-1; D is unresolved. The CDR3 covers 15 residues. Germline CDR1 SGHTA, CDR2 FQGNSA. The CDR3 nucleotides read TGTGCCAGCAGCCTGCCTAGTGTGAGCACAAATGAGCAGTTTTTT. Protein: CASSLPSVSTNEQFF.

The chain links TRBV6-1 to TRBJ2-4, with 10 positions matching TRBD2. The end of the DNA is better explained by TRBJ2-1, so the J call may be wrong. The CDR3 runs to 16 residues. Germline values: CDR1 MNHNS, CDR2 SASEGT. The DNA of the CDR3 is TGTGCCAGCAGTGAAACGTGGACTAGCGGCACCAACGTTCAGTTCTTC. Residues: CASSETWTSGTNVQFF.